The present TCR beta chain was sequenced within a study of T cells in women clearing cervical HPV infection. Overall study context: Controls were women whose single incident HPV16 infection cleared within 12 months without precancer or cancer.

Data came from immunoSEQ multiplex PCR; TCRdb stores just in-frame clones and leaves some out. The table lists 15,000 or so clones. Per the germline V gene, CDR1 is SQVTM and CDR2 is ANQGSEA. V lost 7 bases and J lost 6; bases outside the gene matches: 6. The CDR3 consists of 13 residues. All donors had a single incident cervical HPV16 infection, not prevalent. Whole-study results and caveats: TRBV6-7 relative abundance averaged 0.11% in cases and about 0.15% in controls. It is unknown whether associations predate infection; no effector/memory or HPV-specific sorting.

With regard to this clone: The target antigen is unknown. Coverage ceases 3 residues before the CDR3 finishes, and the germline J gene fills in the end.

Input material: blood buffy coat. This rearrangement joins TRBV29-1 to TRBJ1-1; 12 bases are a match to TRBD1. This receptor was taken from a woman aged 18 to 75 with a cervical HPV16 infection that either progressed to CIN3+ or cleared (not recorded which). CDR3 in amino acids: CSAGQGASPEAFF. CDR3 bases read: TGCAGCGCGGGACAGGGGGCAAGTCCTGAA.